Described below is a single T cell receptor beta chain sequence and its context. Its target is not known. This sample was included in a study of shared clonotypes between healthy human individuals. Findings of the study overall: It was the few donors that limited the genetic and exposure-history diversity represented. Naive subsets generally had larger estimated richness than memory subsets.

Adult donors, all healthy and HIV-negative, had no recent acute infections or vaccinations. Here immunoSEQ multiplex PCR was the method, and the copy in TCRdb shows in-frame clones only, minus some. The sample carries roughly 1.4 million clones, about 98.5% recorded once. This CDR3 has 16 amino acids. V was pared by 0 bases and J by 1 base, with 6 bases of the junction left unmatched. The germline CDR1 and CDR2 sequences are SGHTS and YDEGEE. V gene TRBV5-8 combines with J gene TRBJ2-5; 7 bases line up with TRBD2. The sequencing input was naive CD4+ T cells sorted from blood. The subset was: CD45RA+ positively selected. This clonotype was obtained from a man aged 25 to 40 in good health. The CDR3 region has the DNA TGTGCCAGCAGCTTGGAGAGGTGGGGGGGCCAAGAGACCCAGTACTTC. Translation gives CASSLERWGGQETQYF.